The T cell receptor (beta chain) described here comes from a study of blood T cell repertoires in COVID-19 (dated by TCRdb to 2020 to 2021). With respect to the entire study: Samples covering the acute and convalescent phases of COVID-19 were provided by collaborators in the United States, Italy and Spain. The prospective study material was composed of cDNA or gDNA derived from T cells, B-cell-depleted T cells, or PBMCs. Deeply sampled blood TCRbeta repertoires from subjects exposed to, actively infected with, or recovered from COVID-19 were included in the dataset. The repertoires were released in a freely available public database meant as a resource for research on the immune response to SARS-CoV-2. The samples were drawn from two sources: the first 160 participants of the ongoing ImmuneRACE study, and 1,000 to 1,500 subjects contributed by 6 global collaborators. A de-identified subject ID, COVID-19 status, age in years and sex were almost always included in the sample metadata. Where available, HLA class I and class II types were obtained from metadata supplied by the sample provider rather than from assay-based typing.

Collaborating institutions collected whole blood in K2EDTA tubes following their own protocols. Collaborator samples were shipped for TCRbeta analysis as frozen whole blood, isolated PBMCs, or DNA extracted from either sample type. Note on this clone: No cognate antigen has been identified for it. Base-call qualities are not available, and no considerably larger clone is one nucleotide away.

The trim is 1 base for V and 5 bases for J, with a gap of 17 bases between the germline ends. Its CDR3 holds 16 amino acids, cysteine through phenylalanine. Only the CDR3 region is kept as DNA, spanning 48 bases read in frame from base 1. The germline V gene (reference sequence) provides CDR1 LNHDA and CDR2 SQIVND. General findings and caveats noted by the study authors: The amount of clinical and demographic metadata varied by source and participant and was provided uncurated.

TCRbeta CDR3 regions were amplified from genomic DNA by means of the immunoSEQ Assay, a bias-controlled multiplex PCR. The authors' pipeline ran thus. Nucleated cell counts per sample were estimated from amplification of reference gene primers within the assay. To quantify the absolute abundance of each unique TCRbeta CDR3 rearrangement, sequence reads were collapsed and filtered. For each sample, productive Simpson clonality was calculated as the square root of Simpson's diversity index over productive rearrangements. In its TCRdb copy, this immuneACCESS table keeps in-frame sequences only and misses some clones. Where compared with another copy, unresolved V genes explain less than half of these, and the others have no known cause. Clonal size and the V and J genes are those of that table, whereas D and trimming came from the DNA. This sample comprises about 67,000 clones, about 87% of them detected only once. Approximately 8% of the sample is taken by the ten largest.

The chain couples TRBV19 to TRBJ2-5; D gene: possibly TRBD1, on 5 matching bases. The sequencing input was peripheral blood. The clonotype originates from a man in his fifties with active COVID-19. The DNA is TGTGCCAGTAGTATAGGCGCCCAGCGCAACAGGGAGACCCAGTACTTC. Translated, it gives CASSIGAQRNRETQYF. The CDR3, completed at both ends by the reference TRBV19 and TRBJ2-5 genes, gives the full variable domain DGGITQSPKYLFRKEGQNVTLSCEQNLNHDAMYWYRQDPGQGLRLIYYSQIVNDFQKGDIAEGYSVSREKKESFPLTVTSAQKNPTAFYLCASSIGAQRNRETQYFGPGTRLLVL.